The rows below give T cell receptor beta chains drawn from one sample of a study of blood T cells in healthy people across ages. TCRdb independently ran MiXCR on the 5' RACE reads; one entry per CDR3 protein. The sample has some 850,000 distinct CDR3 sequences, roughly 25% seen once. This sample was shared with a second study, whose subject was T cells of mothers and their children.

Sequencing was carried out using blood. Receptors were obtained from a boy aged 5 to 17 in good health. Each CDR3 is given with its conserved first and last residue. The order of the fields is CDR3 length, D gene, clone size, V gene, J gene, CDR3 DNA, CDR3 protein. A D gene is named only where the DNA matches it firmly. Rows give clone size only sometimes, using once, few, many, or a class for an expanded clone.

16	TRBD2	NA	TRBV12-3/TRBV12-4	TRBJ2-5	TGTGCCAGCAGTTTACCCACTAGCGGGGCACAAGAGACCCAGTACTTC	CASSLPTSGAQETQYF
17	TRBD2	NA	TRBV7-8	TRBJ2-1	TGTGCCAGCAGCTTAGCGCTCGCGGGAGCTATATACAATGAGCAGTTCTTC	CASSLALAGAIYNEQFF
18	TRBD2	NA	TRBV6-2/TRBV6-3	TRBJ2-5	TGTGCCAGCAGTCGCGCCGGACTAGCGTTCCTTGGGCAAGAGGCCCAGTACTTC	CASSRAGLAFLGQEAQYF
17	TRBD2	NA	TRBV2	TRBJ2-5	TGTGCCACCCCTAATGAGCTAGCGGGGTGGTACCAAGAGACCCAGTACTTC	CATPNELAGWYQETQYF
16	NA	few	TRBV3-1	TRBJ2-7	TGTGCCAGCAGCCGTTTGGAGGGGGGTACTCCCTACGAGCAGTACTTC	CASSRLEGGTPYEQYF
17	NA	NA	TRBV6-1	TRBJ2-2	TGTGCCAGCAGCGTACCCTCGAAAGGGGGTGGAACCGGGGAGCTGTTTTTT	CASSVPSKGGGTGELFF
14	NA	NA	TRBV5-1	TRBJ1-4	TGCGCCAGCAGCGGCCAGCTGGGGTCTGAAAAACTGTTTTTT	CASSGQLGSEKLFF
14	NA	NA	TRBV12-3/TRBV12-4	TRBJ2-3	TGTGCCAGCAGTTCCGGACTGCCCACAGATACGCAGTATTTT	CASSSGLPTDTQYF
14	NA	NA	TRBV5-1	TRBJ2-7	TGCGCCAGTAGGCCAGGGACTGCTACCTACGAGCAGTACTTC	CASRPGTATYEQYF
13	NA	NA	TRBV6-4	TRBJ2-3	TGTGCCAGCAGTGACGGATGGACAGATACGCAGTATTTT	CASSDGWTDTQYF
14	NA	few	TRBV6-5	TRBJ1-2	TGTGCCAGCAGCGACGGTCCCTCGGGCTATGGCTACACCTTC	CASSDGPSGYGYTF
12	NA	NA	TRBV10-3	TRBJ2-5	TGTGCCATTGGGGGGTCAGACGAGACCCAGTACTTC	CAIGGSDETQYF
14	NA	many	TRBV7-2	TRBJ1-4	TGTGCCAGCAGCTTAGAGAGTTCCAACGAAAAACTGTTTTTT	CASSLESSNEKLFF
12	NA	many	TRBV29-1	TRBJ2-5	TGCAGCGTGAGGGCCACCGAAGAGACCCAGTACTTC	CSVRATEETQYF
15	NA	NA	TRBV4-1	TRBJ2-5	TGCGCCAGCAGCCAAGTTACGGGGGCCGGGGAGACCCAGTACTTC	CASSQVTGAGETQYF
16	TRBD2	few	TRBV10-1	TRBJ2-2	TGCGCCAGCAGGGGACTAGCGGGGGCGAACACCGGGGAGCTGTTTTTT	CASRGLAGANTGELFF
14	TRBD2	NA	TRBV10-2	TRBJ2-7	TGCGCCAGCGGCCCCGGACTAGGTCTCTACGAGCAGTACTTC	CASGPGLGLYEQYF
15	NA	NA	TRBV27	TRBJ1-4	TGTGCCAGCAGTTTCGGAATCGCAACTAATGAAAAACTGTTTTTT	CASSFGIATNEKLFF
15	TRBD1	once	TRBV12-3/TRBV12-4	TRBJ2-7	TGTGCCAGCAGTTCACCGGGACAGGGAACCTACGAGCAGCACTTC	CASSSPGQGTYEQHF
13	TRBD1	NA	TRBV7-9	TRBJ1-2	TGTGCCAGCAGCTTAGAACAGGGGTATGGCTACACCTTC	CASSLEQGYGYTF
13	TRBD1	NA	TRBV5-1	TRBJ2-5	TGCGCCAGCACCTCGGGACAGCAAGAGACCCAGTACTTC	CASTSGQQETQYF
16	NA	NA	TRBV7-9	TRBJ1-1	TGTGCCAGCACCCTTTGGTTTAGGGAGGCCACCACTGAAGCTTTCTTT	CASTLWFREATTEAFF
19	TRBD2	NA	TRBV10-3	TRBJ2-3	TGTGCCATCAGTGAGGGGGGGAGCTCTGCGGGGGAAACCTCGGGTACGCAGTATTTT	CAISEGGSSAGETSGTQYF
15	TRBD1	few	TRBV2	TRBJ2-6	TGTGCCGGGGGACAGGGAAATTTTGGGGCCAACGTCCTGACTTTC	CAGGQGNFGANVLTF
15	NA	NA	TRBV28	TRBJ1-2	TGTGCCAGCAGTTTATCGGCAGAGATTAACTATGGCTACACCTTC	CASSLSAEINYGYTF
15	NA	NA	TRBV12-3/TRBV12-4	TRBJ1-2	TGTGCCAGCAGTTTAGCAGGCGGGGTCCCCTATGGCTACACCTTC	CASSLAGGVPYGYTF
13	NA	once	TRBV6-6	TRBJ2-2	TGTGCCACCTGCGGGTCGAACACCGGGGAGCTGTTTTTT	CATCGSNTGELFF
19	TRBD2	few	TRBV14	TRBJ2-1	TGTGCCAGCAGCCAAAAGAATAGAAGAGCGGGGGGGGATTACAATGAGCAGTTCTTC	CASSQKNRRAGGDYNEQFF
12	NA	few	TRBV6-2/TRBV6-3	TRBJ1-1	TGTGCCAGCACCTCAACACCTTTTGAAGCTTTCTTT	CASTSTPFEAFF
15	NA	NA	TRBV12-3/TRBV12-4	TRBJ2-3	TGTGCCAGCAGAACTCGGGGAACTGGCACAGATACGCAGTATTTT	CASRTRGTGTDTQYF
13	NA	few	TRBV29-1	TRBJ1-3	TGCAGCTACACGGGGGCCACGGGAAACACCATATATTTT	CSYTGATGNTIYF
15	TRBD1	NA	TRBV27	TRBJ1-5	TGTGCCAGCAGCCAGGACAGGGGGCCAGATCAGCCCCAGCATTTT	CASSQDRGPDQPQHF
13	NA	many	TRBV7-8	TRBJ1-1	TGTGCCAGCAGCTTGGACCCGAACACTGAAGCTTTCTTT	CASSLDPNTEAFF
14	NA	NA	TRBV6-2/TRBV6-3	TRBJ2-1	TGTGCCAGCAGGCGCTTCCGGGCCCAGGGTGAGCAGTTCTTC	CASRRFRAQGEQFF
15	NA	NA	TRBV12-3/TRBV12-4	TRBJ2-3	TGTGCCAGCACCATCAACGGGGTGAGCACAGATGCGCAGTATTTT	CASTINGVSTDAQYF
15	NA	NA	TRBV7-9	TRBJ1-2	TGTGCCAGCAGCTTAGTGGGGAGCAGGGACTATGGCTACACCTTC	CASSLVGSRDYGYTF
12	TRBD1	many	TRBV6-6	TRBJ2-7	TGTGCCAGCGGGCAGGGGGCGGGCGAGCAGTACTTC	CASGQGAGEQYF
16	TRBD1	few	TRBV5-5	TRBJ2-7	TGTGCCAGCAGCCCGCAAAGGGGACAGGGGGCAGGCGAGCAGTACTTC	CASSPQRGQGAGEQYF
15	NA	NA	TRBV28	TRBJ2-7	TGTGCCAGCAGTACCGCCCTCAACAGGGAAGGTGAGCAGTACTTC	CASSTALNREGEQYF
15	NA	NA	TRBV5-1	TRBJ1-2	TGCGCCAGCGGCCCTGACAGGCTCCGCTCCTATGGCTACACCTTC	CASGPDRLRSYGYTF
14	NA	few	TRBV20-1	TRBJ1-1	TGCAGTGCTAGGGGAACTTCGGGGAACACTGAAGCTTTCTTT	CSARGTSGNTEAFF
13	NA	NA	TRBV29-1	TRBJ2-3	TGCAGCGTTGAAGACAGGGGCTTAGATACGCAGTATTTT	CSVEDRGLDTQYF
14	NA	NA	TRBV28	TRBJ1-1	TGTGCCAGCAGTTTCGGGGGATTGGTCACTGAAGCTTTCTTT	CASSFGGLVTEAFF
14	NA	NA	TRBV20-1	TRBJ2-1	TGCAGTGCTATATTTAGCGGAGCCTTCAATGAGCAGTTCTTC	CSAIFSGAFNEQFF
15	NA	few	TRBV9	TRBJ2-5	TGTGCCAGCAGCGTAGCTGGGCACTTCCGGGAGACCCAGTACTTC	CASSVAGHFRETQYF
12	NA	NA	TRBV24-1	TRBJ1-2	TGTGCCACCAGGGCAGCGGGAGGCGGCTACACCTTC	CATRAAGGGYTF
14	TRBD1	NA	TRBV7-9	TRBJ1-1	TGTGCCAGCAGCATCACAGGGGAATGGACTGAAGCTTTCTTT	CASSITGEWTEAFF
15	NA	NA	TRBV7-2	TRBJ1-2	TGTGCCAGCAGCTTCCTGCGGGGGGTAGCGGATGGCTACACCTTC	CASSFLRGVADGYTF
13	NA	few	TRBV11-2	TRBJ2-3	TGTGCCAGCAGCCCCGATTTCCCAGATACGCAGTATTTT	CASSPDFPDTQYF
14	NA	NA	TRBV6-5	TRBJ2-3	TGTGCCAGCAGTTACGGAGGCGGCCCTAATACGCAGTATTTT	CASSYGGGPNTQYF
14	TRBD1	NA	TRBV20-1	TRBJ2-7	TGCAGTGCTATAGGGACAGCCACTTCCTACGAGCAGTACTTC	CSAIGTATSYEQYF
16	TRBD1	few	TRBV27	TRBJ1-1	TGTGCCAGCAGTTTATCACAGGGGGCTTTGAACACTGAAGCTTTCTTT	CASSLSQGALNTEAFF
14	TRBD2	NA	TRBV29-1	TRBJ2-2	TGCAGCGTTCAAAGGGGAGGGAGTGTTGGGGAGCTGTTTTTT	CSVQRGGSVGELFF
14	NA	NA	TRBV7-9	TRBJ1-1	TGTGCCAGCAGTTGGGCCTCGTCGAACACTGAAGCTTTCTTT	CASSWASSNTEAFF
17	NA	few	TRBV4-2	TRBJ1-4	TGTGCCAGCAGCCAAGATCCATCGGGGACGACTAATGAAAAACTGTTTTTT	CASSQDPSGTTNEKLFF
14	NA	NA	TRBV20-1	TRBJ2-3	TGCAGTGCTAGGATCCGCAGAGGGGCAGATACGCAGTATTTT	CSARIRRGADTQYF
13	NA	few	TRBV29-1	TRBJ2-7	TGCAGCGTTAGTCAGTCACCCTCCTACGAGCAGTACTTC	CSVSQSPSYEQYF
15	NA	NA	TRBV13	TRBJ2-3	TGTGCCAGCAGCTTCCCGGGACTGGCCGAAGATACGCAGTATTTT	CASSFPGLAEDTQYF
13	NA	NA	TRBV30	TRBJ2-5	TGTGCCTGGGGTAGGGCATTCCAAGAGACCCAGTACTTC	CAWGRAFQETQYF
14	NA	few	TRBV10-3	TRBJ1-5	TGTGCCACCAGTGGCTCGGCTAGCAATCAGCCCCAGCATTTT	CATSGSASNQPQHF